These T cell receptor beta chains were read from a single sample in a study of cytomegalovirus exposure and HLA in healthy donors. Profiling relied on immunoSEQ multiplex PCR, and the TCRdb table lists in-frame clones only, not all of them. The table has around 150,000 clones, approximately 82% seen once. Sequencing used PBMCs. The receptors were sampled from a man aged 35-49 years in good health and CMV-seronegative. The CDR3 runs from the conserved cysteine through the conserved F or W. Fields, in order: J gene, V gene, D gene, clone size, CDR3 DNA, CDR3 protein. A D gene is named only where the DNA matches it firmly. Size is omitted from some rows. Given values are once, few, many or a class for expanded clones.

J: TRBJ1-1
V: TRBV18
D: .
size: .
DNA: TGTGCCAGCTCACCGCTTACGCCAGGGGCCGGCACTGAAGCTTTCTTT
CDR3: CASSPLTPGAGTEAFF

J: TRBJ1-1
V: TRBV4-1
D: TRBD1
size: .
DNA: TGCGCCAGCAGCCAACCACAGGGGCGGCTGAACACTGAAGCTTTCTTT
CDR3: CASSQPQGRLNTEAFF

J: TRBJ2-3
V: TRBV7-2
D: TRBD2
size: .
DNA: TGTGCCAGCAGCTTAGGACTAGCGGTCACAGATACGCAGTATTTT
CDR3: CASSLGLAVTDTQYF

J: TRBJ2-7
V: TRBV5-1
D: TRBD1
size: once
DNA: TGCGCCAGCAGCTTGGGAGGGACAGGGAAGAACTACGAGCAGTACTTC
CDR3: CASSLGGTGKNYEQYF

J: TRBJ1-4
V: TRBV6-1
D: .
size: once
DNA: TGTGCCAGCAGTGAATTGGGCAGGGTACTTGAAAAACTGTTTTTT
CDR3: CASSELGRVLEKLFF

J: TRBJ1-4
V: TRBV30
D: TRBD1
size: .
DNA: TGTGCCTGGAGTGCGGGACAGGGAGATGAAAAACTGTTTTTT
CDR3: CAWSAGQGDEKLFF

J: TRBJ1-1
V: TRBV7-9
D: .
size: .
DNA: TGTGCCAGCAGCTCCAGTCTGAACGGGGGATGGACTGAAGCTTTCTTT
CDR3: CASSSSLNGGWTEAFF

J: TRBJ2-3
V: TRBV15
D: TRBD1
size: .
DNA: TGTGCCACCGCGGACAGGGGGTATGGAGATACGCAGTATTTT
CDR3: CATADRGYGDTQYF

J: TRBJ2-7
V: TRBV6-1
D: TRBD2
size: .
DNA: TGTGCCAGCAGCGGACTAGCGGAAGGCTACGAGCAGTACTTC
CDR3: CASSGLAEGYEQYF

J: TRBJ2-4
V: TRBV10-1
D: .
size: .
DNA: TGCGCCAGCAGTGGTACCTCAGGGTCCGGCAAAAACATTCAGTACTTC
CDR3: CASSGTSGSGKNIQYF

J: TRBJ1-5
V: TRBV19
D: TRBD1
size: .
DNA: TGTGCCAGTAGTATAGACCCGGACAGGGGTCCCCCCGAAAATCAGCCCCAGCATTTT
CDR3: CASSIDPDRGPPENQPQHF

J: TRBJ1-2
V: TRBV5-4
D: .
size: few
DNA: TGTGCCAGCAGCTTGGCGGCGGGGGTGACCGGCTACACCTTC
CDR3: CASSLAAGVTGYTF

J: TRBJ2-3
V: TRBV7-2
D: .
size: once
DNA: TGTGCCAGCAGCTTAGTGGGTAGCGTCACAGATACGCAGTATTTT
CDR3: CASSLVGSVTDTQYF

J: TRBJ2-7
V: TRBV7-9
D: TRBD1
size: .
DNA: TGTGCCAGCAGCCCGATGGACAGGGGTTTCTACGAGCAGTACTTC
CDR3: CASSPMDRGFYEQYF

J: TRBJ2-7
V: TRBV7-8
D: TRBD1
size: few
DNA: TGTGCCAGCAGCTTAGACCCGGGACAGGGGGCGTTCGAGCAGTACTTC
CDR3: CASSLDPGQGAFEQYF

J: TRBJ2-1
V: TRBV14
D: TRBD1
size: .
DNA: TGTGCCAGCAGCCAAGGTTTGAAACAGGGGGCCGGGAATGAGCAGTTCTTC
CDR3: CASSQGLKQGAGNEQFF

J: TRBJ1-5
V: TRBV30
D: .
size: .
DNA: TGTGCCTGGAGATTCCCCGGTAGCAATCAGCCCCAGCATTTT
CDR3: CAWRFPGSNQPQHF